Following are 18 T cell receptor beta chains from one sample sequenced in a study of beta chain features in type 1 diabetes. Expressed TCRB transcripts were sequenced because the isolated RNA had all been reverse transcribed beforehand. This table comes from immunoSEQ multiplex PCR, and its TCRdb copy is limited to in-frame clones, with some not included. Among 450,000 to 600,000 clones listed, over 25% were seen once. Sample: naive CD4+ T cells from blood. The receptors derive from a man between 18 and 29 years old in good health.

The table lists this clone with a few counts. The V and J genes are TRBV4-3 and TRBJ2-1, with 8 bases identical to TRBD1. CDR1 and CDR2 (germline): LGHNA, YSLEER. The J segment lost 8 bases and the V segment lost 3 bases, leaving 6 bases of the junction unmatched. The CDR3 spans 14 residues. The CDR3 bases are TGCGCCAGCAGCCAGGGGACAGGAGGCGATGAGCAGTTCTTC. Its protein product is CASSQGTGGDEQFF.

V is TRBV28 and J is TRBJ2-1, with D perhaps matching TRBD1 or TRBD2 (5 bases each). This CDR3 spans 11 amino acids. The V gene's germline CDR1 is MDHEN and CDR2 SYDVKM. The V gene lost 9 bases and the J gene lost 9 bases, with 12 bases spanning the gap. The CDR3 loop reads CASVGGTEQFF. For the CDR3, the DNA is TGTGCCAGTGTTGGTGGGACTGAGCAGTTCTTC.

This clone showed up just a few times. The rearrangement uses TRBV12-5 and TRBJ2-1; no definite D call. The CDR3 contains 11 residues. Germline lookup yields CDR1 LGHNT and CDR2 FRNRAP. V was clipped by 6 bases and J by 4 bases, with 4 bases between them. The CDR3 DNA sequence: TGTGCTAGTGGGCTTTACAATGAGCAGTTCTTC. Residues: CASGLYNEQFF.

This clone was seen more than once but under ten times. V usage is TRBV5-1 and J usage is TRBJ2-1, with D uncertain. V was trimmed by 4 bases and J by 5 bases, leaving 4 bases between them. Germline lookup yields CDR1 SGHRS and CDR2 YFSETQ. The CDR3 is 11 residues long. CDR3 nucleotide sequence: TGCGCCAGCAGCGCTAACAATGAGCAGTTCTTC. It is translated as CASSANNEQFF.

This clone was recorded a few times. The V and J genes are TRBV6-5 and TRBJ2-1, with D perhaps matching TRBD2 (5 bases). Germline CDR1 reads MNHEY; CDR2 reads SVGAGI. The V gene lost 2 bases and the J gene lost 13 bases, with 12 bases spanning the gap. The CDR3 loop spans 12 amino acids. The CDR3 DNA is TGTGCCAGCAGTTACCGAGGGAGTGCACAGTTCTTC. As protein: CASSYRGSAQFF.

V gene TRBV5-1 combines with J gene TRBJ2-2; weak D call: TRBD2 (6 bases). Trimming took 6 bases from V and 5 from J, leaving 11 bases between them. Germline V lookup: CDR1 SGHRS, CDR2 YFSETQ. This CDR3 comprises 13 residues. The CDR3 here is CASTTGATGELFF. CDR3 sequence (DNA): TGCGCCAGCACGACGGGAGCGACCGGGGAGCTGTTTTTT.

The chain has TRBV9 and TRBJ2-2; D gene ambiguous. From germline, CDR1 is SGDLS and CDR2 YYNGEE. V was pared by 4 bases and J by 4 bases, with 14 bases between. CDR3 length equals 15 residues. The CDR3 region has the DNA TGTGCCAGCAGCTCGCGATCAGGAAGCACCGGGGAGCTGTTTTTT. Its protein is CASSSRSGSTGELFF. The whole variable domain, remainder taken from reference TRBV9 and TRBJ2-2, is DSGVTQTPKHLITATGQRVTLRCSPRSGDLSVYWYQQSLDQGLQFLIQYYNGEERAKGNILERFSAQQFPDLHSELNLSSLELGDSALYFCASSSRSGSTGELFFGEGSRLTVL.

This clone was observed a handful of times. The CDR3 DNA follows: TGTGCCAGCTCACTCCCGACAGGGGTCTACGAGCAGTACTTC. Amino acids: CASSLPTGVYEQYF. V and J are TRBV18 and TRBJ2-7; 8 bases align to TRBD1. Looked up from germline, CDR1 is KGHSH and CDR2 is LQKENI. With V trimmed by 4 bases and J by 3 bases, 5 bases remained unmatched. There are 14 residues in the CDR3.

This clone was found a few times. The V call is TRBV10-3, the J call TRBJ2-3; D tentatively reads TRBD1 or TRBD2 (5 bases each). V lost 6 bases and J lost 0, with 13 bases in between. Germline-derived CDR1 and CDR2 are ENHRY and SYGVKD. The CDR3 runs 15 residues. CDR3 coding DNA: TGTGCCATCAGGGGGGACCCCTTCAGCACAGATACGCAGTATTTT. Translation gives CAIRGDPFSTDTQYF.

This chain uses TRBV18 with TRBJ2-7; perhaps TRBD1 as D (7 bases). Trimming removed 3 bases from V and 0 bases from J, with 12 bases in between. This CDR3 has 15 residues. Germline V lookup: CDR1 KGHSH, CDR2 LQKENI. The CDR3: CASSPGGQSSYEQYF. The DNA for the CDR3 is TGTGCCAGCTCACCGGGGGGACAGAGCTCCTACGAGCAGTACTTC.

This chain joins TRBV30 and TRBJ2-2; D is undetermined. V was shortened by 6 bases and J by 4 bases, with 9 bases between the two germline ends. Germline V gene sequence: CDR1 GTSNPN, CDR2 SVGIG (reference sequence). The CDR3 covers 12 residues. In DNA form, the CDR3 reads TGTGCCTGCCGGTTAAGCACCGGGGAGCTGTTTTTT. Translation: CACRLSTGELFF.

This clone appeared a few times. The same CDR3 arises from other DNA sequences in this sample as well. The chain is built from TRBV5-1 and TRBJ2-5; 12 nucleotides agree with TRBD1. CDR1 and CDR2 from the germline V gene are SGHRS and YFSETQ. Germline trimming cut 4 bases from V and 3 bases from J; bases unmatched to any gene: 4. The CDR3 is made up of 15 amino acids. The CDR3 loop is CASSPGTGGEETQYF. CDR3 DNA sequence: TGCGCCAGCAGCCCCGGGACAGGGGGCGAAGAGACCCAGTACTTC.

The rearrangement joins TRBV7-9 to TRBJ2-7; 8 positions match TRBD1. CDR3 length: 14 residues. Trimming at V came to 5 bases and at J to 6 bases, leaving 9 bases not matched to a gene. Germline assignment: CDR1 SEHNR and CDR2 FQNEAQ (reference sequence). In DNA form, the CDR3 reads TGTGCCAGCAGCCAGTTGACAGGGGCGGCCGAGCAGTACTTC. Its translation is CASSQLTGAAEQYF.

The chain is built from TRBV5-1 and TRBJ2-3, with TRBD2 matching 10 bases. This CDR3 has 17 residues. Germline lookup yields CDR1 SGHRS and CDR2 YFSETQ. J lost 0 bases, V lost 4 bases, and 8 bases had no gene match. This CDR3 reads CASSIYKTSGSTDTQYF. CDR3 coding DNA: TGCGCCAGCAGCATATACAAGACTAGCGGGAGCACAGATACGCAGTATTTT.

This chain links TRBV18 with TRBJ2-5; D not certain. The germline gives CDR1 KGHSH, CDR2 LQKENI. Trimming stripped 3 bases from V and 1 base from J, with 12 bases between. CDR3 size: 15 residues. The CDR3 loop is CASSPAFPVQETQYF. The CDR3 bases are TGTGCCAGCTCACCGGCCTTCCCCGTCCAAGAGACCCAGTACTTC.

The CDR3 here is CASSLVAGREGETQYF. The CDR3 nucleotides are TGTGCCAGCAGCTTAGTTGCTGGGCGGGAGGGAGAGACCCAGTACTTC. V and J are TRBV7-2 and TRBJ2-5; TRBD2 agrees at 9 bases. The trim removed 1 base at V and 4 bases at J, leaving 7 bases unmatched. This CDR3 contains 16 residues. Germline lookup yields CDR1 SGHTA and CDR2 FQGNSA.

The sample holds a few counts of this clone. The chain joins TRBV27 to TRBJ2-1; perhaps TRBD1 as D (5 bases). There are 12 residues in the CDR3. The germline gives CDR1 MNHEY, CDR2 SMNVEV (reference sequence). Trimming left V 5 bases short and J 6 bases short, with 8 bases between. The CDR3 spells CASSPQGNEQFF. The CDR3 DNA follows: TGTGCCAGCAGTCCTCAGGGCAATGAGCAGTTCTTC.

The chain links TRBV29-1 to TRBJ1-4; 7 bases match TRBD1. Looked up from germline, CDR1 is SQVTM and CDR2 is ANQGSEA. The CDR3 extends over 14 amino acids. With V trimmed by 5 bases and J by 7 bases, 10 bases remained unmatched. CDR3 in DNA: TGCAGCGTTAAGGGGGCACGAGGTAGTGAAAAACTGTTTTTT. Protein sequence: CSVKGARGSEKLFF.